These 26 T cell receptor beta chains originate from one sample sequenced in a study of a mutant IDH1 vaccine in newly diagnosed glioma. These receptors have no known antigen. TCRdb's table, derived via immunoSEQ multiplex PCR, lists solely in-frame clones and lacks some. The sample holds 84,000 or so clones, over 75% seen once. Noted time point: week 47, end of study. Vaccination comprised doses that each held 300 ug of mutant IDH1 20-mer peptide, plus topical imiquimod. The input for sequencing was PBMCs, taken from a glioma patient whose treatment included an IDH1 peptide vaccine. The receptor source for this set is a man aged 35-49 years with glioma.

A few counts support this clone. CDR3 coding DNA: TGCGCCAGCAGCTGGAACAGGGTAGAGGAGACTGAAGCTTTCTTT. As protein: CASSWNRVEETEAFF. This sequence joins TRBV5-1 and TRBJ1-1; possibly TRBD1 for D (6 bases). Germline assignment: CDR1 SGHRS and CDR2 YFSETQ. This CDR3 is built from 15 residues. V lost 3 bases and J 5 bases, leaving 17 bases between the germline ends.

This chain links TRBV27 with TRBJ1-5; 7 nucleotides agree with TRBD1. V shed 11 bases, J shed 8 bases, and the junction held 15 bases outside the gene matches. There are 14 residues in the CDR3. Per germline, CDR1 MNHEY and CDR2 SMNVEV (reference sequence). CDR3 loop: CASSRGGGMEPQHF. In nucleotides, the CDR3 is TGTGCCTCCTCCAGGGGAGGGGGCATGGAGCCCCAGCATTTT.

This sequence joins TRBV7-3 and TRBJ2-1, with TRBD1 as a possible D gene (5 bases). The CDR3 runs 14 residues. Trimming removed 5 bases from V and 4 bases from J, with 12 bases in between. CDR1 is SGHTA, CDR2 FQGTGA, per germline. CDR3 region: CASSPAAGYNEQFF. CDR3 nucleotide sequence: TGTGCCAGCAGCCCCGCGGCAGGGTACAATGAGCAGTTCTTC.

The chain couples TRBV9 to TRBJ2-2; perhaps TRBD2 as D (5 bases). Per the germline V gene, CDR1 is SGDLS and CDR2 is YYNGEE. V shed 4 bases and J shed 3 bases, with 16 bases lying between them. The CDR3 contains 16 residues. Here the CDR3 reads CASSLVARGDTGELFF. CDR3 in DNA: TGTGCCAGCAGCCTCGTAGCGAGAGGAGACACCGGGGAGCTGTTTTTT.

This clone showed up just once. This chain connects TRBV5-1 to TRBJ2-3; 11 bases map to TRBD1. The CDR3 has 15 amino acids. Trimming took 5 bases from V and 5 from J; bases not matched to a gene: 7. Germline V gene data show CDR1 as SGHRS and CDR2 as YFSETQ. For the CDR3, the DNA is TGCGCCAGCAGTTACCGGACAGGGGGCGTAGATACGCAGTATTTT. As protein: CASSYRTGGVDTQYF.

This clone was seen a few times. The rearrangement uses TRBV19 and TRBJ2-5, with D possibly TRBD1 on 5 matching bases. The V and J ends lost 5 bases and 4 bases respectively, with 11 bases between them. Germline CDR1 reads LNHDA; CDR2 reads SQIVND (reference sequence). The CDR3 length is 13 residues. Written as DNA, the CDR3 is TGTGCCAGTAGTCCGCAGGGTACAGAGACCCAGTACTTC. Its translation is CASSPQGTETQYF.

This clone was counted once. V gene TRBV4-2 combines with J gene TRBJ2-7, with 9 positions matching TRBD1. The CDR3 has 14 amino acids. Germline V gene data show CDR1 as LGHNA and CDR2 as YNFKEQ. V gave up 1 base and J gave up 5 bases; unmatched junction bases: 3. The CDR3 sequence: CASSQGTGVHEQYF. In DNA, the CDR3 is TGTGCCAGCAGCCAAGGGACAGGGGTACACGAGCAGTACTTC.

J is TRBJ2-7 and V is TRBV20-1; D is tentatively TRBD1 or TRBD2 (5 bases each). The CDR3 loop spans 11 amino acids. From germline, CDR1 is DFQATT and CDR2 SNEGSKA (reference sequence). V was shortened by 1 base and J by 6 bases, with 7 bases between the two germline ends. The CDR3 coding sequence is TGCAGTGCTAGAGGGGGGTCCGAGCAGTACTTC. Protein: CSARGGSEQYF.

The chain joins TRBV7-2 to TRBJ2-5; TRBD2 agrees at 14 bases. Germline values: CDR1 SGHTA, CDR2 FQGNSA. J lost 5 bases, V lost 3 bases, and 5 bases had no gene match. This CDR3 is built from 16 residues. CDR3 in DNA: TGTGCCAGCAGCTTGACTAGCGGGGGGGCCCGGGAGACCCAGTACTTC. Protein: CASSLTSGGARETQYF.

The rearrangement uses TRBV9 and TRBJ2-2, with a possible D match to TRBD2 (7 bases). Germline values: CDR1 SGDLS, CDR2 YYNGEE. This CDR3 spans 17 amino acids. The V end was cut by 4 bases, the J end by 0 bases, with 16 bases between. This CDR3 reads CASSPHAGASNTGELFF. CDR3 sequence (DNA): TGTGCCAGCAGCCCCCACGCGGGGGCTTCGAACACCGGGGAGCTGTTTTTT.

V gene TRBV19 combines with J gene TRBJ2-6, with D tentatively TRBD1 or TRBD2 (5 bases each). The CDR3 sequence is 16 residues long. Germline V gives CDR1 LNHDA, CDR2 SQIVND (reference sequence). Trimming removed 7 bases from V and 0 bases from J, with 13 bases in between. The DNA of the CDR3 is TGTGCCAGTAAACGGGGCGACAGCTCTGGGGCCAACGTCCTGACTTTC. This encodes CASKRGDSSGANVLTF.

The J gene is TRBJ1-1, the V gene TRBV6-5; a possible D gene is TRBD1 (5 bases). Germline V gene sequence: CDR1 MNHEY, CDR2 SVGAGI. The CDR3 sequence is 15 residues long. The V end lost 7 bases, the J end lost 3 bases, and 18 bases lay between the germline ends. The CDR3 reads CASTGKKTEDTEAFF. The DNA of the CDR3 is TGTGCCAGCACAGGGAAGAAGACGGAGGACACTGAAGCTTTCTTT.

This clone appeared once. V usage is TRBV4-2 and J usage is TRBJ2-5, with 16 positions matching TRBD2. Germline loops: CDR1 LGHNA, CDR2 YNFKEQ. Losses at the gene ends were 5 bases for V and 4 bases for J; bases not matched to a gene: 7. The CDR3 is made up of 17 amino acids. The CDR3 bases are TGTGCCAGCAGCGCAGGGGGACTAGCGGGAGGGCGAGAGACCCAGTACTTC. Translating it yields CASSAGGLAGGRETQYF.

This clone came up once. This rearrangement joins TRBV7-2 to TRBJ2-7, with D possibly being TRBD2 (5 bases). V lost 4 bases, J lost 0 bases, and 10 bases lay in between. CDR1 and CDR2 from the germline V gene are SGHTA and FQGNSA. This CDR3 contains 14 residues. In DNA, the CDR3 is TGTGCCAGCAGCTCAAGCGGTTCCTCCTACGAGCAGTACTTC. Protein: CASSSSGSSYEQYF.

The chain couples TRBV7-2 to TRBJ2-2, with TRBD1 matching 11 bases. J lost 7 bases, V lost 4 bases, and 14 bases had no gene match. This CDR3 spans 18 amino acids. Germline lookup yields CDR1 SGHTA and CDR2 FQGNSA. The CDR3 DNA is TGTGCCAGCAGCTCAGCCGGGACAGGGGGTTTGTTCGGCGGGGAGCTGTTTTTT. Encoded protein: CASSSAGTGGLFGGELFF.

This clone has just a few counts. The chain is built from TRBV19 and TRBJ1-6, with 11 positions matching TRBD1. Germline values: CDR1 LNHDA, CDR2 SQIVND (reference sequence). The V segment lost 6 bases and the J segment 8 bases; nucleotides outside the gene matches: 3. The CDR3 runs 14 residues. CDR3 in DNA: TGTGCCAGTAGAGCGGACAGGGGGCATTCACCCCTCCACTTT. Translation: CASRADRGHSPLHF.

The rearrangement joins TRBV28 to TRBJ1-5; D unresolved. Germline assignment: CDR1 MDHEN and CDR2 SYDVKM. Trimming removed 3 bases from V and 3 bases from J, with 15 bases in between. The CDR3 extends over 16 amino acids. The chain's CDR3 is CASSFARFRLNQPQHF. Written as DNA, the CDR3 is TGTGCCAGCAGTTTCGCCCGGTTCAGGCTCAATCAGCCCCAGCATTTT.

V usage is TRBV11-2 and J usage is TRBJ2-5; 7 bases are shared with TRBD2. After removal of 1 base from V and 5 bases from J, the junction contained 10 bases not matched to a gene. Germline lookup yields CDR1 SGHAT and CDR2 FQNNGV. The CDR3 is 16 amino acids. The chain's CDR3 is CASSLAGGWRRETQYF. DNA of the CDR3: TGTGCCAGCAGCTTAGCGGGGGGATGGCGTCGGGAGACCCAGTACTTC.

This clone was seen a few times. The CDR3 bases are TGTGCCAGCAGCCCAGGGGTAGACACTGAAGCTTTCTTT. Translated: CASSPGVDTEAFF. This chain joins TRBV6-6 and TRBJ1-1; possibly TRBD1 for D (6 bases). Germline V gene lookup returns CDR1 MNHNY and CDR2 SVGAGI (reference sequence). V was pared by 6 bases and J by 3 bases, with 11 bases between. The CDR3 contains 13 residues.

A single count supports this clone. This chain uses TRBV6-5 with TRBJ2-5, with 7 bases identical to TRBD2. CDR3 size: 15 residues. CDR1 MNHEY and CDR2 SVGAGI come from the germline V gene. V lost 2 bases, J lost 1 base, and 4 bases stayed unmatched. For the CDR3, the DNA is TGTGCCAGCAGTTACCGCACGGGGGGCCAAGAGACCCAGTACTTC. This gives the protein CASSYRTGGQETQYF.

This clone appeared a single time. The chain couples TRBV9 to TRBJ2-1; the D is unclear. V was cut by 3 bases and J by 0 bases, with 13 bases left in between. CDR1 is SGDLS and CDR2 is YYNGEE in the germline V gene. The CDR3 runs to 16 residues. The CDR3 sequence is CASSERQMSSYNEQFF. In DNA, the CDR3 is TGTGCCAGCAGCGAAAGACAAATGAGCTCCTACAATGAGCAGTTCTTC. The whole variable domain, remainder taken from reference TRBV9 and TRBJ2-1, is DSGVTQTPKHLITATGQRVTLRCSPRSGDLSVYWYQQSLDQGLQFLIQYYNGEERAKGNILERFSAQQFPDLHSELNLSSLELGDSALYFCASSERQMSSYNEQFFGPGTRLTVL.

J is TRBJ2-7 and V is TRBV6-5, with D maybe TRBD1 (6 bases). Germline CDR1 reads MNHEY; CDR2 reads SVGAGI. Trimming cost V 0 bases and J 6 bases, with 18 bases left between them. There are 16 residues in the CDR3. The CDR3 sequence: CASSYSSQGRRGEQYF. CDR3 DNA sequence: TGTGCCAGCAGTTACTCTTCCCAGGGGCGTCGAGGCGAGCAGTACTTC.

The rearrangement links TRBV25-1 to TRBJ1-4, with 7 positions matching TRBD1. Germline V CDR1 and CDR2: MGHDK, SYGVNS. The CDR3 spans 15 residues. V trimming: 4 bases; J trimming: 4 bases; junction bases outside the gene matches: 6. This CDR3 is CASSAIRGLNEKLFF. The CDR3 nucleotides are TGTGCCAGCAGTGCAATAAGGGGGCTTAATGAAAAACTGTTTTTT.

This chain uses TRBV27 with TRBJ2-1; 9 bases fit TRBD1. This CDR3 is built from 15 residues. V trimming: 4 bases; J trimming: 9 bases; junction bases outside the gene matches: 10. The germline V gene has CDR1 MNHEY and CDR2 SMNVEV (reference sequence). The CDR3 sequence is CASSSSGTGKVEQFF. CDR3 nucleotides: TGTGCCAGCAGTTCTTCCGGGACAGGGAAGGTTGAGCAGTTCTTC.

The chain recombines TRBV7-2 with TRBJ2-3; TRBD1 agrees at 8 bases. V was pared by 3 bases and J by 4 bases, with 15 bases of the junction left unmatched. The CDR3 loop spans 18 amino acids. Germline V gives CDR1 SGHTA, CDR2 FQGNSA. The DNA of the CDR3 is TGTGCCAGCAGCTTGGGCGAAATGGACAGGGCTTTCGCAGATACGCAGTATTTT. It translates to CASSLGEMDRAFADTQYF.

The rearrangement joins TRBV4-3 to TRBJ2-4; D gene unclear. The ends were cut back, 2 bases at V and 6 bases at J, with 5 bases in the middle. The CDR3 totals 12 residues. Germline values: CDR1 LGHNA, CDR2 YSLEER. CDR3 loop: CASSQNGNIQYF. The DNA of the CDR3 is TGCGCCAGCAGCCAAAATGGAAACATTCAGTACTTC.